This T cell receptor beta chain was profiled in a study of blood T cell repertoires in COVID-19. Study-level information: Whether acute or convalescent, the COVID-19 samples came from the United States, Italy and Spain.

The repertoire was sequenced with immunoSEQ multiplex PCR; TCRdb's copy has only in-frame clones and lacks some. The sample has 200,000 to 250,000 clones; 83% are singletons. The CDR3 spans 17 residues. Looked up from germline, CDR1 is SGHNT and CDR2 is YYREEE (reference sequence). Trimming took 1 base from V and 1 from J; bases not matched to a gene: 6. The material sequenced was PBMCs or T cells enriched from blood (not recorded which). The rearrangement links TRBV5-4 to TRBJ2-1; the match to TRBD2 covers 9 bases. The clonotype was recovered from a woman between 45 and 60 years old who had been exposed to COVID-19. The CDR3 protein is CASSLFRGGGSYNEQFF. Written as DNA, the CDR3 is TGTGCCAGCAGCTTGTTTCGCGGGGGGGGGTCCTACAATGAGCAGTTCTTC.